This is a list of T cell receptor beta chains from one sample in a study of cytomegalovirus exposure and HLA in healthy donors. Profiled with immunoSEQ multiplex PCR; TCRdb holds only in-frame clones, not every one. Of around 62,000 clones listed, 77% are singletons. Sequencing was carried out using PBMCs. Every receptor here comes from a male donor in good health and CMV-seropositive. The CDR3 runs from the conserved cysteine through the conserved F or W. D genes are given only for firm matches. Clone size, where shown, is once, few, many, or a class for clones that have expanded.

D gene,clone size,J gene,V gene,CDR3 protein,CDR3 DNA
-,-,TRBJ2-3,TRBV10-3,CAIKRWGHLSPDTQYF,TGTGCCATCAAGAGGTGGGGACATCTTTCTCCAGATACGCAGTATTTT
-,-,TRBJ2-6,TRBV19,CASSGPGANVLTF,TGTGCCAGTAGTGGGCCGGGGGCCAACGTCCTGACTTTC
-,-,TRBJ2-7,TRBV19,CASSIVHSSPPYF,TGTGCCAGTAGTATAGTTCACAGCTCGCCTCCATACTTC
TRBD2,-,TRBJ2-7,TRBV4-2,CASSQGGGSGVSQYF,TGTGCCAGCAGCCAAGGAGGAGGTAGCGGGGTATCTCAGTACTTC
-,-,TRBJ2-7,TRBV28,CASSPSWPDINSYEQYF,TGTGCCAGCAGTCCCAGCTGGCCGGACATCAACTCCTACGAGCAGTACTTC
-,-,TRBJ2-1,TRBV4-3,CASSQNPSSQNNEQFF,TGCGCCAGCAGCCAGAATCCAAGTAGCCAAAACAATGAGCAGTTCTTC
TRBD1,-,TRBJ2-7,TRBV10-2,CASRGWDRGSYEQYF,TGCGCCAGCAGAGGATGGGACAGGGGATCCTACGAGCAGTACTTC
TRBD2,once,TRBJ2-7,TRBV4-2,CASSQDPSGGVNEQYF,TGTGCCAGCAGCCAAGATCCTAGCGGGGGGGTAAACGAGCAGTACTTC
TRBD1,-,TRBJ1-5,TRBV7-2,CASSLSPGQGSQPQHF,TGTGCCAGCAGCTTATCTCCGGGACAGGGATCTCAGCCCCAGCATTTT
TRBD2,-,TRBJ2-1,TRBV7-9,CASEAGVYYNEQFF,TGTGCCAGCGAAGCGGGGGTTTACTACAATGAGCAGTTCTTC
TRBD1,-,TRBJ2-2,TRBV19,CASSPLTGGRTGELFF,TGTGCCAGTAGTCCCCTGACAGGGGGGAGGACCGGGGAGCTGTTTTTT
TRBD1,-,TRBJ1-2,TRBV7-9,CASSLADRAHGYTF,TGTGCCAGCAGCTTAGCGGACAGGGCCCATGGCTACACCTTC
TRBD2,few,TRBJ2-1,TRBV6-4,CASSVVASGGDNEQFF,TGTGCCAGCAGTGTAGTAGCTAGCGGGGGCGACAATGAGCAGTTCTTC
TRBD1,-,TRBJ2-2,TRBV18,CASSPRGGDRVPTGELFF,TGTGCCAGCTCACCACGTGGAGGGGACAGGGTTCCCACCGGGGAGCTGTTTTTT
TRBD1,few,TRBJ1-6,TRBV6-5,CASSYGTENSPLHF,TGTGCCAGCAGTTACGGGACAGAGAATTCACCCCTCCACTTT
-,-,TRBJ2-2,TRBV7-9,CASSLAGALNTGELFF,TGTGCCAGCAGCTTAGCAGGGGCCTTGAACACCGGGGAGCTGTTTTTT
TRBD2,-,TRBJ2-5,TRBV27,CASSLGASGGAAETQYF,TGTGCCAGCAGTTTAGGGGCTAGCGGGGGGGCCGCAGAGACCCAGTACTTC
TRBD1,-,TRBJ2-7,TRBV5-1,CASSMERGHEQYF,TGCGCCAGCAGTATGGAAAGGGGGCACGAGCAGTACTTC
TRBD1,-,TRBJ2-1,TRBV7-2,CASSFTGGSYNEQFF,TGTGCCAGCAGCTTTACAGGGGGCTCCTACAATGAGCAGTTCTTC
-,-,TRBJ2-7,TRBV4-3,CASSQELQVGYEQYF,TGCGCCAGCAGCCAAGAACTCCAAGTTGGCTACGAGCAGTACTTC
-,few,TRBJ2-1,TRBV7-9,CASSPSFNEQFF,TGTGCCAGCAGCCCGAGTTTCAATGAGCAGTTCTTC
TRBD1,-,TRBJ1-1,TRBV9,CASSGGGWDTEAFF,TGTGCCAGCAGCGGAGGGGGCTGGGACACTGAAGCTTTCTTT
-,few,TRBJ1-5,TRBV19,CASSILEFYSNQPQHF,TGTGCCAGTAGTATCCTAGAGTTTTATAGCAATCAGCCCCAGCATTTT